The 5 T cell receptor beta chains given below trace back to one sample, sequenced in a study of blood T cell repertoires in COVID-19. The repertoire was sequenced with immunoSEQ multiplex PCR; TCRdb's copy has only in-frame clones and lacks some. The sample has around 110,000 clones, over 80% seen once; the top ten hold approximately 2.5%. Source material: peripheral blood. The source is a man aged 25-45 years with acute or convalescent COVID-19.

This chain links TRBV9 with TRBJ1-4; 8 bases line up with TRBD1. J lost 5 bases, V lost 4 bases, and 10 bases had no gene match. CDR3 length: 16 amino acids. Per the germline V gene, CDR1 is SGDLS and CDR2 is YYNGEE. The CDR3 spells CASSPRTGTGNEKLFF. In DNA, the CDR3 is TGTGCCAGCAGCCCTAGGACGGGGACAGGAAATGAAAAACTGTTTTTT. The whole variable domain, filled in from reference TRBV9 and TRBJ1-4, reads DSGVTQTPKHLITATGQRVTLRCSPRSGDLSVYWYQQSLDQGLQFLIQYYNGEERAKGNILERFSAQQFPDLHSELNLSSLELGDSALYFCASSPRTGTGNEKLFFGSGTQLSVL.

The chain has TRBV5-1 and TRBJ1-2; 7 nucleotides align to TRBD1. V lost 2 bases, J lost 5 bases, and 6 bases stayed unmatched. Germline V gene sequence: CDR1 SGHRS, CDR2 YFSETQ. The length of the CDR3 is 14 residues. The CDR3 region has the DNA TGCGCCAGCAGCTTTGGGGACAGCAGTTATGGCTACACCTTC. Translation: CASSFGDSSYGYTF.

The rearrangement joins TRBV9 to TRBJ2-5; 12 bases are a match to TRBD1. V shed 3 bases, J shed 5 bases, and the junction held 5 bases outside the gene matches. The CDR3 is 15 residues long. Germline CDR1 is SGDLS and CDR2 is YYNGEE. The CDR3 DNA reads TGTGCCAGCAGCGCGGGACAGGGGGCTTGGGAGACCCAGTACTTC. Protein product: CASSAGQGAWETQYF.

The chain joins TRBV5-1 to TRBJ1-5, with 8 bases fitting TRBD1. After removal of 5 bases from V and 6 bases from J, the junction contained 7 bases not matched to a gene. The germline gives CDR1 SGHRS, CDR2 YFSETQ. The CDR3 consists of 14 residues. CDR3 coding DNA: TGCGCCAGCAGTCCAGGGGGCGCGGGTCAGCCCCAGCATTTT. As protein: CASSPGGAGQPQHF.

V usage is TRBV7-8 and J usage is TRBJ2-1, with 9 positions matching TRBD2. V lost 3 bases to trimming and J lost 10 bases; unmatched junction nucleotides: 10. The CDR3 has 15 amino acids. The germline gives CDR1 SGHVS, CDR2 FQNEAQ. CDR3 region: CASSLGGGGAVEQFF. CDR3 sequence (DNA): TGTGCCAGCAGCTTGGGTGGCGGGGGGGCCGTGGAGCAGTTCTTC.